Each of the 30 T cell receptor beta chains below was sequenced from the same sample in a study of T cell clonality in common variable immunodeficiency (dated by TCRdb to the mid-2010s). The investigation overall reported the following: Reportedly, TCRbeta sequences from CVID had fewer deletions and N-nucleotide insertions, and highly modified clones with 13 or more V deletions were absent from CVID.

For these receptors, no antigen is known. The library was made by the immunoSEQ multiplex PCR assay. Not all clones reach the TCRdb copy of this immuneACCESS table, which keeps in-frame sequences only. Checked studies attribute under half of the gap to unresolved V genes and leave the rest unexplained. The table records 25,000 or so clones for this sample, and not one of them appears only once. The ten largest clones take up about 10% of the sample. The sample taken for sequencing was peripheral blood mononuclear cells. These receptors were obtained from a human donor with common variable immunodeficiency.

The table lists this clone with a few counts. CDR3 DNA, as far as it was read: TGCAGTGCTACCGGGGAGAGGGATGAG. Translation gives CSATGERDE. The full CDR3 protein is CSATGERDEQFF. This chain links TRBV20-1 with TRBJ2-1; TRBD2 might be the D (5 bases). The CDR3 end lies 3 residues beyond the end of the read and is filled in from the germline J gene. There are 12 residues in the CDR3. The V end lost 4 bases, the J end lost 8 bases, and 12 bases lay between the germline ends. CDR1 is DFQATT and CDR2 is SNEGSKA in the germline V gene (reference sequence).

Remarks on this clone: The read ends 3 residues early relative to the CDR3; the germline J gene fills the gap. The chain is built from TRBV19 and TRBJ2-7; TRBD1 agrees at 8 bases. Losses at the gene ends were 4 bases for V and 6 bases for J; bases not matched to a gene: 5. The CDR3 is 13 amino acids. Looked up from germline, CDR1 is LNHDA and CDR2 is SQIVND (reference sequence). The CDR3 region is CASSKDRDREQYF. The DNA read from the CDR3 is TGTGCCAGTAGTAAGGACAGGGACCGCGAG.

This clone was detected ten times or more. The observed sequence ends 3 residues before the CDR3 terminus, with the missing tail filled in from the germline J gene. The chain is built from TRBV20-1 and TRBJ2-2, with 12 bases aligning to TRBD2. Trimming took 1 base from V and 7 from J; bases not matched to a gene: 7. CDR1 is DFQATT and CDR2 is SNEGSKA in the germline V gene (reference sequence). The CDR3 is made up of 16 amino acids. The sequenced CDR3 bases are TGCAGTGCTAGAGTCCCTAGCGGGGGGGAGGTCGGGGAG. Translation gives CSARVPSGGEVGE. The whole CDR3 is CSARVPSGGEVGELFF.

This clone has ten or more counts. The CDR3 end falls 3 residues outside the read, so it is completed with the germline J gene. V and J are TRBV29-1 and TRBJ2-5; weak D call: TRBD2 (6 bases). The length of the CDR3 is 13 residues. The ends were cut back, 3 bases at V and 4 bases at J, with 12 bases in the middle. Germline assignment: CDR1 SQVTM and CDR2 ANQGSEA. CDR3 sequence: CSVEIVGGETQYF. The covered CDR3 bases are TGCAGCGTTGAGATCGTCGGGGGAGAGACC.

A word on this clone: The CDR3 is cut off 3 residues early in the read; its end comes from the germline J gene. This chain connects TRBV2 to TRBJ1-1; 9 bases agree with TRBD1. CDR1 SNHLY and CDR2 FYNNEI come from the germline V gene. This CDR3 contains 13 residues. With V trimmed by 10 bases and J by 7 bases, 10 bases remained unmatched. CDR3 DNA, as far as it was read: TGTGCCAACCTACGGGACAGGGAAAATGAA. Encoded protein: CANLRDRENE. The CDR3 as a whole reads CANLRDRENEAFF.

In its sample, this clone was seen a few times. The read terminates 3 residues before the CDR3 end, so the remaining end is supplied by the germline J gene. This chain joins TRBV5-1 and TRBJ1-2, with a weak D call TRBD1 (5 bases). The V end lost 1 base, the J end lost 6 bases, and 16 bases lay between the germline ends. This CDR3 has 15 residues. Germline V lookup: CDR1 SGHRS, CDR2 YFSETQ. The CDR3 sequence is CASSLYGGGTDGYTF. The CDR3 bases that were read are TGCGCCAGCAGCTTGTACGGTGGGGGGACTGATGGC.

This clone was observed a few times. The read terminates 3 residues ahead of where the CDR3 ends, so the germline J gene completes it. This chain joins TRBV2 and TRBJ1-1, with TRBD1 identical over 9 bases. Germline V CDR1 and CDR2: SNHLY, FYNNEI. The CDR3 extends over 16 amino acids. V lost 6 bases and J lost 2; bases outside the gene matches: 10. The DNA read from the CDR3 is TGTGCCAGCAGCGGGGACAGGGTAGGGTTAAACACTGAA. This translates into CASSGDRVGLNTE. In full, the CDR3 is CASSGDRVGLNTEAFF.

Points on this clone: Sequencing ends 3 residues short of the CDR3 end; the germline J gene provides the rest. V gene TRBV7-8 combines with J gene TRBJ2-7; D ambiguous. The CDR3 covers 12 residues. Between the trimmed V and J ends, which lost 5 bases and 4 bases, there was a span of 9 bases. Germline CDR1 and CDR2: SGHVS and FQNEAQ. The CDR3 reads CASSPDTYEQYF. CDR3 DNA, as far as it was read: TGTGCCAGCAGCCCTGATACTTACGAG.

With regard to this clone: The read ends 3 residues early relative to the CDR3; the germline J gene fills the gap. V and J are TRBV7-9 and TRBJ2-7; the D is unclear. The CDR3 is 14 amino acids. Between the trimmed V and J ends, which lost 5 bases and 0 bases, there was a span of 11 bases. Germline V CDR1 and CDR2: SEHNR, FQNEAQ (reference sequence). The CDR3 protein is CASSPVVASYEQYF. CDR3 bases read: TGTGCCAGCAGCCCTGTGGTAGCCTCCTACGAG.

As concerns this clone: Read data end 3 residues before the CDR3 end; the end is taken from the germline J gene. The chain combines TRBV30 with TRBJ2-2, with 7 bases matching TRBD1. Germline V CDR1 and CDR2: GTSNPN, SVGIG (reference sequence). The CDR3 is made up of 17 amino acids. V trimming: 2 bases; J trimming: 6 bases; junction bases outside the gene matches: 15. CDR3 amino acids: CAWSQSPGDRVAGELFF. Incomplete CDR3 DNA: TGTGCCTGGAGTCAATCGCCCGGCGACAGGGTGGCCGGGGAG.

As to this clone: Sequencing ends 3 residues short of the CDR3 end; the germline J gene provides the rest. The J gene is TRBJ1-3, the V gene TRBV30; D unclear. Germline values: CDR1 GTSNPN, CDR2 SVGIG (reference sequence). The CDR3 contains 14 residues. V gave up 2 bases and J gave up 0 bases, with 8 bases separating them. Incomplete CDR3 DNA: TGTGCCTGGAGTTTAACAGTCTCTGGAAACACC. Its translation is CAWSLTVSGNT. The complete CDR3 reads CAWSLTVSGNTIYF.

In this sample, this clone turned up many times. The sequenced fragment ends 3 residues before the CDR3 boundary, so the rest is inferred from the germline J gene. V gene TRBV2 combines with J gene TRBJ2-7; D is possibly TRBD2 (5 bases). The V end lost 6 bases, the J end lost 5 bases, and 14 bases lay between the germline ends. The germline V gene has CDR1 SNHLY and CDR2 FYNNEI. This CDR3 is 13 amino acids long. The CDR3 reads CASSAEGRNEQYF. The CDR3 DNA, read in part, is TGTGCCAGCAGCGCCGAGGGCAGGAACGAG.

CDR3 residues: CASSETGTGELFF. The part of the CDR3 DNA that was read is TGTGCCAGCAGTGAAACAGGGACCGGGGAG. The rearrangement uses TRBV2 and TRBJ2-2, with D perhaps matching TRBD1 (6 bases). The read ends 3 residues shy of where the CDR3 ends; the end is completed using the germline J gene. Between the trimmed V and J ends, which lost 2 bases and 5 bases, there was a span of 6 bases. The CDR3 extends over 13 amino acids. Germline values: CDR1 SNHLY, CDR2 FYNNEI.

In this sample, this clone turned up many times. The CDR3 is cut off 3 residues early in the read; its end comes from the germline J gene. The V and J genes are TRBV2 and TRBJ2-7; 7 nucleotides align to TRBD2. The V segment lost 4 bases and the J segment 3 bases; nucleotides outside the gene matches: 6. Germline CDR1 reads SNHLY; CDR2 reads FYNNEI. The CDR3 is 14 amino acids. CDR3 sequence reads: CASSGAGVIYEQYF. Incomplete CDR3 DNA: TGTGCCAGCAGTGGGGCGGGAGTAATCTACGAG.

The sample holds many counts of this clone. The read terminates 3 residues before the CDR3 end, so the remaining end is supplied by the germline J gene. V usage is TRBV19 and J usage is TRBJ2-5; 8 bases align to TRBD2. Germline V CDR1 and CDR2: LNHDA, SQIVND (reference sequence). The CDR3 is 14 residues long. V lost 7 bases and J lost 5; bases outside the gene matches: 9. This CDR3 reads CASKGAGVWETQYF. The DNA read from the CDR3 is TGTGCCAGTAAAGGAGCGGGAGTCTGGGAGACC.

This clone has ten or more counts. The CDR3 goes on 3 residues after the read ends, and that part is filled in from the germline J gene. The chain uses TRBV10-3 and TRBJ2-3; the D gene is possibly TRBD2 (6 bases). The CDR3 consists of 15 residues. Germline V CDR1 and CDR2: ENHRY, SYGVKD. Trimming cost V 6 bases and J 5 bases, with 18 bases left between them. The covered CDR3 bases are TGTGCCATCAGCACCTTGGGACTGGTCGGAGATACG. Its protein product is CAISTLGLVGDT. The whole CDR3 reads CAISTLGLVGDTQYF.

This clone showed up many times. The read terminates 3 residues before the CDR3 end, so the remaining end is supplied by the germline J gene. The chain joins TRBV19 to TRBJ2-2; 8 bases line up with TRBD1. The CDR3 covers 15 residues. V was pared by 5 bases and J by 4 bases, with 6 bases of the junction left unmatched. CDR1 and CDR2 from the germline V gene are LNHDA and SQIVND (reference sequence). The CDR3 here is CASSLQGGSTGELFF. The CDR3 bases that were read are TGTGCCAGTAGTTTACAGGGGGGTAGCACCGGGGAG.

Note on this clone: The read is 3 residues too short to cover the CDR3 end, so that end is filled in from the germline J gene. V and J are TRBV6-2 or TRBV6-3 and TRBJ1-4; perhaps TRBD1 as D (5 bases). V lost 6 bases and J lost 0, with 14 bases in between. The CDR3 is 16 residues long. From germline, CDR1 is MNHEY and CDR2 SVGEGT. The chain's CDR3 is CASSFDRTATNEKLFF. Partial CDR3 DNA: TGTGCCAGCAGCTTCGACAGAACCGCAACTAATGAAAAA.

This clone was picked up many times. Read data end 3 residues before the CDR3 end; the end is taken from the germline J gene. V gene TRBV5-4 combines with J gene TRBJ1-1; weak D call: TRBD1 (6 bases). The CDR3 spans 14 residues. Germline assignment: CDR1 SGHNT and CDR2 YYREEE (reference sequence). Trimming removed 3 bases at V and 1 base at J, with 10 bases between. Incomplete CDR3 DNA: TGTGCCAGCAGCTGGGACATCCGGAACACTGAA. The encoded protein is CASSWDIRNTE. Given in full, the CDR3 is CASSWDIRNTEAFF.

Worth noting for this clone: The CDR3 is cut off 3 residues early in the read; its end comes from the germline J gene. The chain couples TRBV18 to TRBJ1-1; D call uncertain. V lost 2 bases and J 3 bases, leaving 10 bases between the germline ends. The germline V gene encodes CDR1 KGHSH and CDR2 LQKENI. The CDR3 totals 14 residues. The CDR3 DNA, read in part, is TGTGCCAGCTCACCAAAGGGCTGGGACACTGAA. Amino acids: CASSPKGWDTE. The full CDR3 protein is CASSPKGWDTEAFF.

There are a few counts of this clone. The missing CDR3 end, 3 residues past where the read stops, is filled in from the germline J gene. The chain joins TRBV20-1 to TRBJ2-1, with 13 bases identical to TRBD2. The CDR3 extends over 15 amino acids. After removal of 5 bases from V and 2 bases from J, the junction contained 3 bases not matched to a gene. Germline CDR1 is DFQATT and CDR2 is SNEGSKA (reference sequence). This CDR3 reads CSASGLAGPYNEQFF. Incomplete CDR3 DNA: TGCAGTGCTTCGGGACTAGCGGGACCCTACAATGAG.

On this clone itself: The read gets to within 3 residues of the CDR3 end, and the germline J gene fills in the rest. This sequence joins TRBV18 and TRBJ1-5; D possibly corresponds to TRBD1 (6 bases). V lost 5 bases and J 2 bases, leaving 13 bases between the germline ends. CDR3 length: 15 residues. Germline V gene sequence: CDR1 KGHSH, CDR2 LQKENI. The CDR3 reads CASSRTGSGNQPQHF. The DNA read from the CDR3 is TGTGCCAGCTCAAGAACAGGGTCTGGCAATCAGCCC.

Of note for this clone: The read terminates 3 residues before the CDR3 end, so the remaining end is supplied by the germline J gene. The chain employs TRBV19 and TRBJ1-5; weak D call: TRBD1 (5 bases). V shed 6 bases and J shed 4 bases, with 13 bases lying between them. The CDR3 has 14 residues. Germline V gives CDR1 LNHDA, CDR2 SQIVND (reference sequence). The sequenced CDR3 bases are TGTGCCAGTAGGCCCGCAGGGCAGAATCAGCCC. This gives the protein CASRPAGQNQP. The entire CDR3 protein reads CASRPAGQNQPQHF.

Turning to this clone: From the germline J gene comes the end of the CDR3, since the read stops 3 residues before it. The rearrangement joins TRBV7-6 to TRBJ2-5, with 7 bases matching TRBD1. Germline V CDR1 and CDR2: SGHVS, FNYEAQ. The CDR3 loop spans 14 amino acids. J was trimmed by 3 bases and V by 3 bases; bases with no gene match: 4. The CDR3: CASSLMTGKETQYF. The DNA read from the CDR3 is TGTGCCAGCAGCTTGATGACAGGGAAAGAGACC.

This clone appeared a few times. The read halts 3 residues ahead of the CDR3 end, with the missing end drawn from the germline J gene. The rearrangement joins TRBV2 to TRBJ2-7; 8 bases match TRBD1. V shed 6 bases, J shed 6 bases, and the junction held 7 bases outside the gene matches. CDR3 length equals 13 residues. Germline V CDR1 and CDR2: SNHLY, FYNNEI. CDR3 DNA (partial): TGTGCCAGCAGGGGGGCAGGGGGCTCCGAG. This translates into CASRGAGGSE. In full, the CDR3 is CASRGAGGSEQYF. The full variable domain, its missing parts supplied by reference TRBV2 and TRBJ2-7, is EPEVTQTPSHQVTQMGQEVILRCVPISNHLYFYWYRQILGQKVEFLVSFYNNEISEKSEIFDDQFSVERPDGSNFTLKIRSTKLEDSAMYFCASRGAGGSEQYFGPGTRLTVT.

This clone has a handful of counts. The CDR3 is cut off 3 residues early in the read; its end comes from the germline J gene. V usage is TRBV2 and J usage is TRBJ2-3; the match to TRBD2 covers 7 bases. The CDR3 runs 18 residues. V lost 10 bases to trimming and J lost 0 bases; unmatched junction nucleotides: 19. Germline-derived CDR1 and CDR2 are SNHLY and FYNNEI. The covered CDR3 bases are TGTGCCATGAGAGTTTCCGGGGGGTCCGTACGGAGCACAGATACG. Amino acids: CAMRVSGGSVRSTDT. The CDR3 as a whole reads CAMRVSGGSVRSTDTQYF.

This clone was seen many times. The read terminates 3 residues ahead of where the CDR3 ends, so the germline J gene completes it. The genes are TRBV2 and TRBJ2-7; 8 bases line up with TRBD2. The trim removed 9 bases at V and 3 bases at J, leaving 10 bases unmatched. Per the germline V gene, CDR1 is SNHLY and CDR2 is FYNNEI. The CDR3 length is 14 residues. The CDR3 bases that were read are TGTGCCAGTTCCTTTAGCGGGGTCCTCTACGAG. This translates into CASSFSGVLYE. Given in full, the CDR3 is CASSFSGVLYEQYF. The full variable domain, its missing parts supplied by reference TRBV2 and TRBJ2-7, is EPEVTQTPSHQVTQMGQEVILRCVPISNHLYFYWYRQILGQKVEFLVSFYNNEISEKSEIFDDQFSVERPDGSNFTLKIRSTKLEDSAMYFCASSFSGVLYEQYFGPGTRLTVT.

For this clone: The sequence runs out 3 residues before the end of the CDR3; the remainder is reconstructed from the germline J gene. This sequence joins TRBV18 and TRBJ1-4; 8 nucleotides match TRBD1. Germline CDR1 reads KGHSH; CDR2 reads LQKENI. Trimming removed 5 bases from V and 5 bases from J; junction bases left unmatched: 7. The CDR3 spans 15 residues. Incomplete CDR3 DNA: TGTGCCAGCTCAGCCGGCGGGACAGGAAATGAAAAA. Encoded protein: CASSAGGTGNEK. In full, the CDR3 is CASSAGGTGNEKLFF.

Comments on this clone: The read ends 3 residues before the CDR3 terminus; that terminus is restored from the germline J gene. The chain has TRBV19 and TRBJ2-6; a possible D gene is TRBD1 (6 bases). CDR3 length: 18 amino acids. CDR1 and CDR2 from the germline V gene are LNHDA and SQIVND (reference sequence). With 6 bases removed from V and 0 bases from J, the gap between germline ends came to 18 bases. The CDR3 sequence is CASRDPRQALSGANVLTF. Partial CDR3 DNA: TGTGCCAGTAGAGATCCGAGACAGGCGCTCTCTGGGGCCAACGTC.

This clone was counted at least ten times. Read sequence stops 3 residues before the CDR3 end, and the germline J gene provides the missing end. The chain is built from TRBV18 and TRBJ2-2; 12 nucleotides align to TRBD1. The CDR3 loop spans 17 amino acids. CDR1 and CDR2 from the germline V gene are KGHSH and LQKENI. The V segment lost 6 bases and the J segment 4 bases; nucleotides outside the gene matches: 9. Incomplete CDR3 DNA: TGTGCCAGCTCTCGGATGGGACAGGGGGCTGGCACCGGGGAG. Its translation is CASSRMGQGAGTGE. The CDR3 as a whole reads CASSRMGQGAGTGELFF. Complete variable domain (other parts from reference TRBV18 and TRBJ2-2): NAGVMQNPRHLVRRRGQEARLRCSPMKGHSHVYWYRQLPEEGLKFMVYLQKENIIDESGMPKERFSAEFPKEGPSILRIQQVVRGDSAAYFCASSRMGQGAGTGELFFGEGSRLTVL.